This T cell receptor (beta chain) came from a study of cytomegalovirus exposure and HLA in healthy donors. Worth noting for this clone: What it binds is not known.

This CDR3 contains 16 residues. Germline CDR1 reads SGHTA; CDR2 reads FQGNSA. The germline V and J ends were trimmed by 5 bases and 0 bases, with 14 bases remaining between them. The PCR contained 60 Vbeta and 13 Jbeta primers. The assay was immunoSEQ multiplex PCR, and TCRdb's table has in-frame clones only and misses some. This sample has roughly 160,000 clones, with 77% found just once. Study-wide findings and caveats: About 90% or about 30% of the time was how often most TCR beta V segments were productive, according to an earlier analysis. Altogether, 170 or so TCR beta chains were recorded as cytomegalovirus-associated. A further, later analysis showed that HLA-associated TCR beta chains (compared with equally common others) were more clonally expanded.

The sequenced sample consisted of PBMCs. The V gene is TRBV7-2, the J gene TRBJ1-3; D may be TRBD1 (5 bases). The TCR sequence derives from a woman aged 25-40 years in good health and CMV-seronegative. CDR3 DNA: TGTGCCAGCAGCCCACCGACAGAGCCCTCTGGAAACACCATATATTTT. Translated, it gives CASSPPTEPSGNTIYF. The full variable domain, its missing parts supplied by reference TRBV7-2 and TRBJ1-3, is GAGVSQSPSNKVTEKGKDVELRCDPISGHTALYWYRQSLGQGLEFLIYFQGNSAPDKSGLPSDRFSAERTGGSVSTLTIQRTQQEDSAVYLCASSPPTEPSGNTIYFGEGSWLTVV.